The 13 T cell receptor beta chains below come from one sample, sequenced in a study of graft-versus-host responses after intestinal transplantation (dated by TCRdb to the early 2020s). Which antigens these TCRs recognize remains unknown. The sample's time point label, in plain terms: cells obtained before transplantation from donor or recipient. The library came from the immunoSEQ multiplex PCR assay. In its TCRdb copy, this immuneACCESS table keeps in-frame sequences only and misses some clones. Where compared with another copy, unresolved V genes explain less than half of these, and the others have no known cause. This sample holds tens of thousands of clones; 89% were observed only once. Roughly 2.6% of the sample lies in the top ten. The input for sequencing was unstimulated CD8+ T cells sorted from spleen or lymph node cells, taken before intestinal transplant. These receptors were obtained from a human donor who received an intestinal transplant.

The chain combines TRBV4-2 with TRBJ2-1; 10 bases map to TRBD2. The CDR3 consists of 18 residues. V lost 1 base to trimming and J lost 4 bases; unmatched junction nucleotides: 10. Germline V CDR1 and CDR2: LGHNA, YNFKEQ. The CDR3 DNA follows: TGTGCCAGCAGCCAAGTATCGTCCAGCGGGGGGGTATACAATGAGCAGTTCTTC. Amino acid sequence: CASSQVSSSGGVYNEQFF.

The rearrangement links TRBV2 to TRBJ1-2; the D gene is possibly TRBD1 (6 bases). Germline CDR1 is SNHLY and CDR2 is FYNNEI. The V end was cut by 6 bases, the J end by 4 bases, with 18 bases between. The CDR3 sequence is 15 residues long. The CDR3 is CASRETQGSFYGYTF. The CDR3 nucleotides read TGTGCCAGCAGGGAAACACAGGGTAGCTTCTATGGCTACACCTTC.

The chain carries TRBV4-2 and TRBJ1-1, with a possible D match to TRBD1 (6 bases). Trimming removed 0 bases from V and 0 bases from J, with 8 bases in between. The germline gives CDR1 LGHNA, CDR2 YNFKEQ. This CDR3 contains 15 residues. The CDR3 nucleotides read TGTGCCAGCAGCCAAGAGAACAGGGTGAACACTGAAGCTTTCTTT. Amino acid sequence: CASSQENRVNTEAFF.

The chain uses TRBV28 and TRBJ1-2; D perhaps matches TRBD1 (6 bases). The germline V and J ends were trimmed by 5 bases and 8 bases, with 15 bases remaining between them. The germline CDR1 and CDR2 sequences are MDHEN and SYDVKM. The CDR3 totals 13 residues. The CDR3 nucleotides are TGTGCCAGCAGTCGAGACAGGCTTGCCGGCTACACCTTC. As protein: CASSRDRLAGYTF.

The genes are TRBV2 and TRBJ1-5, with D perhaps matching TRBD1 (5 bases). The CDR3 contains 14 residues. Per germline, CDR1 SNHLY and CDR2 FYNNEI. V lost 6 bases and J lost 2, with 11 bases in between. CDR3 DNA sequence: TGTGCCAGCAGGGGGCAGGACCGCAATCAGCCCCAGCATTTT. This codes for CASRGQDRNQPQHF.

This clone came up once. The chain employs TRBV6-5 and TRBJ2-7, with D possibly matching TRBD1 (7 bases). CDR3 size: 16 residues. CDR1 is MNHEY, CDR2 SVGAGI, per germline. Trimming took 2 bases from V and 2 from J, leaving 16 bases between them. This chain's CDR3 is CASSYGARGAAYEQYF. The CDR3 DNA reads TGTGCCAGCAGTTACGGGGCCAGGGGGGCGGCCTACGAGCAGTACTTC.

The V call is TRBV2, the J call TRBJ1-1; a possible D gene is TRBD1 (5 bases). The germline V gene encodes CDR1 SNHLY and CDR2 FYNNEI. The V and J ends lost 2 bases and 6 bases respectively, with 16 bases between them. The CDR3 loop spans 15 amino acids. CDR3 sequence (DNA): TGTGCCAGCAGTGAATTCCGGCGGTTACAGGCTGAAGCTTTCTTT. It is translated as CASSEFRRLQAEAFF.

This chain links TRBV28 with TRBJ1-2, with 9 bases lining up with TRBD1. Germline lookup yields CDR1 MDHEN and CDR2 SYDVKM. V gave up 10 bases and J gave up 6 bases; unmatched junction bases: 12. The CDR3 is made up of 14 amino acids. CDR3: CATYRDREGHGYTF. In DNA, the CDR3 is TGTGCCACGTACCGGGACAGGGAAGGTCATGGCTACACCTTC.

For this clone: This may arise from a read error, as a much more abundant clone is one base away. V usage is TRBV5-4 and J usage is TRBJ1-1, with 9 bases that match TRBD1. Germline CDR1 and CDR2: SGHNT and YYREEE (reference sequence). The CDR3 totals 14 residues. With 4 bases clipped from V and 4 bases from J, the junction kept 5 bases outside the gene matches. The CDR3, as DNA: TGTGCCAGCAGCCCCGGGACAGGGAGCACTGAAGCTTTCTTT. It specifies CASSPGTGSTEAFF. Using reference TRBV5-4 and TRBJ1-1 for the parts outside the CDR3, the full variable domain is ETGVTQSPTHLIKTRGQQVTLRCSSQSGHNTVSWYQQALGQGPQFIFQYYREEENGRGNFPPRFSGLQFPNYSSELNVNALELDDSALYLCASSPGTGSTEAFFGQGTRLTVV.

This clone was detected a few times. V usage is TRBV6-7 and J usage is TRBJ2-3, with 11 positions matching TRBD2. TRBV6-7 is reported as an ORF; its role is uncertain. This CDR3 has 21 amino acids. V trimming: 0 bases; J trimming: 2 bases; junction bases outside the gene matches: 16. CDR3: CASSYSIQGASGRRNTDTQYF. CDR3 DNA: TGTGCCAGCAGTTACTCAATCCAGGGGGCTAGCGGGAGGCGTAACACAGATACGCAGTATTTT.

Here the CDR3 reads CASSTGTATDTQYF. In DNA form, the CDR3 reads TGTGCCAGCAGTACCGGGACAGCAACAGATACGCAGTATTTT. This chain uses TRBV6-1 with TRBJ2-3, with 7 bases lining up with TRBD1. Germline V gene sequence: CDR1 MNHNS, CDR2 SASEGT. The CDR3 spans 14 residues. V lost 5 bases and J lost 3; bases outside the gene matches: 5.

This clone has only one observation. V and J are TRBV10-1 and TRBJ2-3; 9 nucleotides align to TRBD2. Germline V gene data show CDR1 as WNHNN and CDR2 as SYGVQD (reference sequence). The CDR3 consists of 14 residues. The ends lost 7 bases at V and 9 bases at J; junction bases unmatched: 11. The chain's CDR3 is CASTADSGSPTQYF. The CDR3 region has the DNA TGCGCCAGCACCGCAGATAGCGGGAGTCCAACGCAGTATTTT.

The chain carries TRBV19 and TRBJ2-1; 11 bases agree with TRBD1. The CDR3 spans 15 residues. Germline CDR1 and CDR2: LNHDA and SQIVND (reference sequence). Trimming took 7 bases from V and 3 from J; bases not matched to a gene: 5. The CDR3 nucleotides are TGTGCCAGTAAGGCGGGGACAGGGGGCTACAATGAGCAGTTCTTC. Translation: CASKAGTGGYNEQFF.